The entry that follows covers one TCR beta chain sequence. Antigen specificity is unknown. Single viable CD3+CD4+CD8-CD45RO+ cells were sorted as the memory CD4+ T cells. CMV serostatus came from serum IgG against pp150, pp28, p38, p52. Total CD4+ T cells were enriched by CD4 positive selection. The sample comes from a study of memory CD4+ T cells and cytomegalovirus serostatus. Study-level background: Of the healthy Belgian adults, several were CMV seropositive and about 24 seronegative.

General study points: Of approximately 160 reported CMV TCRbeta sequences, 67 were found in memory CD4+ repertoires.

Profiling relied on immunoSEQ multiplex PCR, and the TCRdb table lists in-frame clones only, not all of them. Of some 48,000 clones in the sample, around 80% were seen once. The V end lost 1 base, the J end lost 1 base, and 7 bases lay between the germline ends. The CDR3 is 14 amino acids. Germline CDR1 reads SGHAT; CDR2 reads FQNNGV. The sequenced sample was memory CD4+ T cells from blood. This chain connects TRBV11-2 to TRBJ2-5, with D maybe TRBD1 (6 bases). This TCR derives from an adult in good health and CMV-seronegative. CDR3 residues: CASSLVQGQETQYF. CDR3 coding DNA: TGTGCCAGCAGCTTAGTACAGGGCCAAGAGACCCAGTACTTC.